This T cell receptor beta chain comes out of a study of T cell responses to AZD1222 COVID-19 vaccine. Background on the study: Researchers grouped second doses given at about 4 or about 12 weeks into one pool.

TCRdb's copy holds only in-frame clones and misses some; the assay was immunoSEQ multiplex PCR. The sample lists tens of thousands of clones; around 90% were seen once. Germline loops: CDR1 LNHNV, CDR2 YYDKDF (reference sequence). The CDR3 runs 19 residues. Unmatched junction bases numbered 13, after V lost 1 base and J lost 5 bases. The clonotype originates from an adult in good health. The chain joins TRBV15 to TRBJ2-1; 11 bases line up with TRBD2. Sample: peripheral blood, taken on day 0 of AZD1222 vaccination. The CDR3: CATSRVFGASGRYDNEQFF. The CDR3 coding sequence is TGTGCCACCAGCAGAGTCTTCGGGGCTAGCGGGAGGTACGACAATGAGCAGTTCTTC.